This entry features one T cell receptor (beta chain) sequence. These data originate in a study of OX40 agonist ivuxolimab in advanced cancers. Produced via immunoSEQ multiplex PCR; TCRdb's table is partial and in-frame only. The sample has over 30,000 clones; around 90% are singletons. The CDR3 is made up of 15 amino acids. The germline V and J ends were trimmed by 2 bases and 2 bases, with 10 bases remaining between them. Per germline, CDR1 WNHNN and CDR2 SYGVQD (reference sequence). The sample here was CD4+ or CD8+ T cells sorted from blood, taken in a trial of the OX40 agonist ivuxolimab. The clonotype was recovered from an adult with an advanced solid tumor such as melanoma, head and neck, liver or kidney cancer. This chain uses TRBV10-1 with TRBJ2-1; perhaps TRBD2 as D (6 bases). The CDR3 sequence is CASSEGGGPYNEQFF. For the CDR3, the DNA is TGCGCCAGCAGTGAGGGGGGAGGTCCCTACAATGAGCAGTTCTTC.